This T cell receptor beta chain was captured in a study of blood T cell repertoires in COVID-19. Sequencing used immunoSEQ multiplex PCR; TCRdb keeps in-frame clones, though not all of them. This table holds around 220,000 clones, approximately 84% found once. Germline CDR1 MNHNS, CDR2 SASEGT. The V segment lost 2 bases and the J segment 12 bases; nucleotides outside the gene matches: 4. The CDR3 has 12 residues. There are a few counts of this clone. The TCR comes from a woman of 80 years or more with COVID-19, enrolled during active disease. Specimen: peripheral blood. This rearrangement joins TRBV6-1 to TRBJ2-1; 7 positions agree with TRBD1. The CDR3 region is CASSETGARQFF. The CDR3 DNA reads as TGTGCCAGCAGTGAAACAGGGGCCAGGCAGTTCTTC.